Shown below are 16 T cell receptor beta chains from a single sample sequenced in a study of cytomegalovirus exposure and HLA in healthy donors. The PCR was carried out with 60 Vbeta primers and 13 Jbeta primers. Profiling relied on immunoSEQ multiplex PCR, and the TCRdb table lists in-frame clones only, not all of them. The data contain roughly 140,000 clones, 70% to 85% of them singletons. The sequenced sample was PBMCs. These receptors came from a woman aged 50 to 60 in good health and CMV-seropositive.

The genes are TRBV30 and TRBJ1-1; 7 nucleotides align to TRBD1. CDR3 length equals 18 residues. CDR1 GTSNPN and CDR2 SVGIG come from the germline V gene (reference sequence). J gave up 1 base and V 3 bases, and 17 bases lay outside the gene matches. Here the CDR3 DNA reads TGTGCCTGGAGCTTGGACAGGCCCGGTCAGGGGAAGAACACTGAAGCTTTCTTT. It encodes CAWSLDRPGQGKNTEAFF.

The chain recombines TRBV7-9 with TRBJ1-4, with no clear D. Trimming pared 5 bases from V and 8 bases from J, leaving 21 bases between. The germline V gene encodes CDR1 SEHNR and CDR2 FQNEAQ (reference sequence). The CDR3 is made up of 16 amino acids. This chain's CDR3 is CASSGEAQPFGEKLFF. The DNA of the CDR3 is TGTGCCAGCAGCGGAGAGGCCCAGCCTTTTGGGGAAAAACTGTTTTTT.

V is TRBV6-5 and J is TRBJ2-2, with 8 bases lining up with TRBD2. The germline CDR1 and CDR2 sequences are MNHEY and SVGAGI. The CDR3 runs 16 residues. Unmatched junction bases numbered 7, after V lost 4 bases and J lost 3 bases. DNA of the CDR3: TGTGCCAGCAGTTCCCACGGGGGGGCCGACACCGGGGAGCTGTTTTTT. Amino acids: CASSSHGGADTGELFF.

The chain links TRBV19 to TRBJ2-1; TRBD1 matches 9 bases. The CDR3 consists of 16 residues. The germline gives CDR1 LNHDA, CDR2 SQIVND (reference sequence). J was trimmed by 6 bases and V by 6 bases; bases with no gene match: 12. This CDR3 reads CASSGDRVGLGNEQFF. DNA for the CDR3: TGTGCCAGTAGCGGGGACAGGGTCGGTTTGGGCAATGAGCAGTTCTTC.

The chain recombines TRBV2 with TRBJ1-5; D call uncertain. V lost 7 bases and J 7 bases, leaving 20 bases between the germline ends. This CDR3 contains 15 residues. Germline V gene sequence: CDR1 SNHLY, CDR2 FYNNEI. CDR3 nucleotides: TGTGCCAGCACCGCGGGATCTAATGAAGGCCAGCCCCAGCATTTT. Its translation is CASTAGSNEGQPQHF.

This clone was seen a single time. This chain joins TRBV7-2 and TRBJ1-2, with D hard to call. From germline, CDR1 is SGHTA and CDR2 FQGNSA. Trimming took 2 bases from V and 3 from J, leaving 13 bases between them. This CDR3 is 15 amino acids long. The DNA of the CDR3 is TGTGCCAGCAGCTTAAAGTCCGCCCGGGACTATGGCTACACCTTC. Translating it yields CASSLKSARDYGYTF.

J is TRBJ2-7 and V is TRBV9; 8 nucleotides agree with TRBD1. Per the germline V gene, CDR1 is SGDLS and CDR2 is YYNGEE. This CDR3 is built from 14 residues. Germline trimming cut 4 bases from V and 2 bases from J; bases unmatched to any gene: 5. CDR3 sequence reads: CASSPGQGTYEQYF. CDR3 bases: TGTGCCAGCAGCCCAGGACAGGGAACCTACGAGCAGTACTTC.

The chain uses TRBV2 and TRBJ1-5; no clear D gene. CDR3 length equals 12 residues. Germline-derived CDR1 and CDR2 are SNHLY and FYNNEI. Deletions cut 4 bases from V and 6 bases from J, with 7 bases between. CDR3 DNA sequence: TGTGCCAGCAGTGTCGGAGTTCAGCCCCAGCATTTT. It is translated as CASSVGVQPQHF.

This chain connects TRBV10-2 to TRBJ2-1, with D perhaps TRBD2 (7 bases). Trimming removed 0 bases from V and 8 bases from J, with 20 bases in between. This CDR3 is built from 17 residues. The germline V gene has CDR1 WSHSY and CDR2 SAAADI. The CDR3 loop reads CASSESNPRGGRDEQFF. The CDR3 DNA reads TGCGCCAGCAGTGAGTCGAACCCAAGGGGGGGCCGGGATGAGCAGTTCTTC.

In its sample, this clone was seen a few times. DNA of the CDR3: TGTGCCAGCAGCGCCGCGGTAGAGCAGTACTTC. This translates into CASSAAVEQYF. J is TRBJ2-7 and V is TRBV7-2, with D uncertain. CDR1 and CDR2 from the germline V gene are SGHTA and FQGNSA. The CDR3 is 11 residues long. Trimming stripped 5 bases from V and 7 bases from J, with 9 bases between. Full variable domain (rest looked up from reference TRBV7-2 and TRBJ2-7): GAGVSQSPSNKVTEKGKDVELRCDPISGHTALYWYRQSLGQGLEFLIYFQGNSAPDKSGLPSDRFSAERTGGSVSTLTIQRTQQEDSAVYLCASSAAVEQYFGPGTRLTVT.

The chain uses TRBV7-6 and TRBJ1-4; D not certain. Germline assignment: CDR1 SGHVS and CDR2 FNYEAQ. Trimming took off 5 bases at V and 3 bases at J, with 16 bases between the two ends. The CDR3 contains 16 residues. The CDR3 DNA reads as TGTGCCAGCAGCCTAGGAGGGAACAGTCCTAATGAAAAACTGTTTTTT. Translation gives CASSLGGNSPNEKLFF.

The rearrangement joins TRBV7-9 to TRBJ1-2, with D possibly TRBD1 on 6 matching bases. Between the trimmed V and J ends, which lost 6 bases and 2 bases, there was a span of 10 bases. The CDR3 covers 13 residues. Per the germline V gene, CDR1 is SEHNR and CDR2 is FQNEAQ (reference sequence). The CDR3 DNA reads as TGTGCCAGCAGAAAGGGACAAAACTATGGCTACACCTTC. This codes for CASRKGQNYGYTF.

This clone has only a few counts. CDR3 coding DNA: TGTGCCAGCAGGGCGGGGGTGAAGGCTGAGCAGTTCTTC. The encoded protein is CASRAGVKAEQFF. The V gene is TRBV28, the J gene TRBJ2-1; 7 bases align to TRBD2. Germline loops: CDR1 MDHEN, CDR2 SYDVKM. V was clipped by 6 bases and J by 9 bases; unmatched bases: 8. This CDR3 contains 13 residues.

This CDR3 is CASSPPQRGGGEQFF. The CDR3 region has the DNA TGTGCCAGCTCACCACCACAGCGGGGGGGCGGTGAGCAGTTCTTC. V usage is TRBV18 and J usage is TRBJ2-1, with 10 bases lining up with TRBD2. The germline V gene encodes CDR1 KGHSH and CDR2 LQKENI. Unmatched junction bases numbered 5, after V lost 0 bases and J lost 9 bases. The CDR3 totals 15 residues.

This clone came up a few times. The chain is built from TRBV19 and TRBJ1-3, with a tentative D call TRBD1 (6 bases). The ends were cut back, 7 bases at V and 0 bases at J, with 13 bases in the middle. Per germline, CDR1 LNHDA and CDR2 SQIVND (reference sequence). This CDR3 has 15 amino acids. The chain's CDR3 is CASTDRSLSGNTIYF. DNA of the CDR3: TGTGCCAGTACCGACAGGTCTCTCTCTGGAAACACCATATATTTT.

The chain recombines TRBV5-1 with TRBJ2-7; 9 bases agree with TRBD2. Germline V gene sequence: CDR1 SGHRS, CDR2 YFSETQ. This CDR3 region has 14 residues. V trimming: 2 bases; J trimming: 3 bases; junction bases outside the gene matches: 3. The CDR3: CASSFSGGSYEQYF. The CDR3, as DNA: TGCGCCAGCAGCTTTAGCGGGGGAAGCTACGAGCAGTACTTC.